The rows below give T cell receptor beta chains drawn from one sample of a study of OX40 agonist ivuxolimab in advanced cancers. Data came from immunoSEQ multiplex PCR; TCRdb stores just in-frame clones and leaves some out. The table lists about 90,000 clones, roughly 89% of them singletons. This specimen consisted of CD4+ or CD8+ T cells sorted from blood, obtained in a trial of the OX40 agonist ivuxolimab. The receptors were sampled from an adult with an advanced solid tumor such as melanoma, head and neck, liver or kidney cancer. Each CDR3 is given with its conserved first and last residue. Fields, in order: V gene, J gene, D gene, CDR3 protein, CDR3 DNA. A D gene is named only where the DNA matches it firmly.

V: TRBV4-2
J: TRBJ1-2
D: TRBD1
CDR3: CASSFPGQGAGYTF
DNA: TGTGCCAGCAGCTTCCCAGGACAGGGCGCTGGCTACACCTTC

V: TRBV28
J: TRBJ1-2
D: .
CDR3: CASSSHSAGNGYTF
DNA: TGTGCCAGCAGTTCTCATTCGGCCGGGAATGGCTACACCTTC

V: TRBV28
J: TRBJ2-7
D: .
CDR3: CASRPRELSYEQYF
DNA: TGTGCCAGCAGACCCCGGGAACTCTCCTACGAGCAGTACTTC

V: TRBV5-4
J: TRBJ2-1
D: .
CDR3: CASSLYSSDEQFF
DNA: TGTGCCAGCAGCTTGTACTCATCGGATGAGCAGTTCTTC

V: TRBV19
J: TRBJ2-5
D: TRBD2
CDR3: CASSLGGAGQETQYF
DNA: TGTGCCAGTAGTCTGGGGGGAGCGGGGCAAGAGACCCAGTACTTC

V: TRBV18
J: TRBJ1-4
D: .
CDR3: CASSPGGWSEKLFF
DNA: TGTGCCAGCTCACCGGGGGGTTGGAGTGAAAAACTGTTTTTT

V: TRBV10-2
J: TRBJ1-2
D: .
CDR3: CASSRDTYNYGYTF
DNA: TGCGCCAGCAGCCGGGACACCTATAACTATGGCTACACCTTC

V: TRBV29-1
J: TRBJ2-7
D: .
CDR3: CSVNLETSYEQYF
DNA: TGCAGCGTTAATTTAGAAACCTCCTACGAGCAGTACTTC

V: TRBV7-9
J: TRBJ2-5
D: .
CDR3: CASSSFREQETQYF
DNA: TGTGCCAGCAGCTCCTTCAGGGAGCAAGAGACCCAGTACTTC

V: TRBV2
J: TRBJ2-7
D: .
CDR3: CASSEERTSTEQYF
DNA: TGTGCCAGCAGTGAAGAACGAACCTCTACCGAGCAGTACTTC

V: TRBV9
J: TRBJ2-1
D: TRBD1
CDR3: CASSETGGSYNEQFF
DNA: TGTGCCAGCAGCGAGACAGGGGGCTCCTACAATGAGCAGTTCTTC

V: TRBV28
J: TRBJ2-1
D: TRBD2
CDR3: CASSFRVAGAYNEQFF
DNA: TGTGCCAGCAGTTTTAGGGTAGCGGGGGCCTACAATGAGCAGTTCTTC

V: TRBV11-3
J: TRBJ2-7
D: TRBD1
CDR3: CASSGAGTGEWEEQYF
DNA: TGTGCCAGCAGCGGCGCCGGGACAGGGGAATGGGAAGAGCAGTACTTC

V: TRBV11-3
J: TRBJ2-1
D: .
CDR3: CASSLEGRSPVDEQFF
DNA: TGTGCCAGCAGCTTAGAGGGCAGGTCGCCAGTAGATGAGCAGTTCTTC

V: TRBV4-1
J: TRBJ2-3
D: .
CDR3: CASSQEGLVSTDTQYF
DNA: TGCGCCAGCAGCCAAGAGGGTCTGGTATCCACAGATACGCAGTATTTT

V: TRBV27
J: TRBJ1-2
D: .
CDR3: CASSLSGGGGYGYTF
DNA: TGTGCCAGCAGTTTATCCGGGGGGGGCGGCTATGGCTACACCTTC

V: TRBV6-4
J: TRBJ1-6
D: TRBD1
CDR3: CASSTTGIASPLHF
DNA: TGTGCCAGCAGCACGACAGGGATCGCTTCACCCCTCCACTTT

V: TRBV19
J: TRBJ2-7
D: TRBD1
CDR3: CASSIASGTGSYEQYF
DNA: TGTGCCAGTAGTATTGCCTCCGGGACAGGTTCCTACGAGCAGTACTTC

V: TRBV4-1
J: TRBJ1-1
D: .
CDR3: CASSQVAGRNTEAFF
DNA: TGCGCCAGCAGCCAAGTGGCAGGGCGGAACACTGAAGCTTTCTTT

V: TRBV27
J: TRBJ2-6
D: .
CDR3: CASSLLGRDSGANVLTF
DNA: TGTGCCAGCAGTTTATTAGGGCGTGACTCTGGGGCCAACGTCCTGACTTTC